The clone carrying this T cell receptor beta chain has more than one count but fewer than ten. Samples each yielded at least 5.5 micrograms of total RNA. V lost 5 bases and J 5 bases, leaving 18 bases between the germline ends. Germline V gene sequence: CDR1 DFQATT, CDR2 SNEGSKA (reference sequence). The CDR3 has 14 residues. The second PCR ran roughly 7 to 11 cycles with a sample-barcoded 5' primer and J-beta primers. TCRdb itself ran the 5' RACE reads through MiXCR, one entry per CDR3 protein. Here the sample spans 1.5 million to 2 million distinct CDR3 sequences, roughly two fifths being singletons. The data stem from a study of blood T cells in healthy people across ages.

The TCR sequence derives from a human donor in good health. The rearrangement joins TRBV20-1 to TRBJ2-5; D is tentatively TRBD1 or TRBD2 (5 bases each). Specimen: blood. The CDR3 DNA reads as TGCAGTGCTTTCTTCATTCTGGGGGTGGAGACCCAGTACTTC. Protein product: CSAFFILGVETQYF.